This is a list of T cell receptor beta chains from one sample in a study of regulatory T cells in long-lasting Graves disease. From the multiplex PCR reads, TCRdb called clonotypes with MiXCR, one entry per CDR3 protein. The sample comprises a few hundred thousand distinct CDR3 sequences, around 24% of which are singletons, and approximately 25% rests with the top ten. The specimen comprised peripheral blood mononuclear cells (PBMCs), sampled when the disease was refractory, from a patient treated with antithyroid drugs. These receptors came from a female donor with Graves disease. The CDR3 runs from the conserved cysteine through the conserved F or W. D genes are given only for firm matches. Expanded clones get a size class; other rows say once, few or many, or leave the size out.

V	D	size	J	DNA	CDR3
TRBV3-1	NA	NA	TRBJ1-2	TGTGCCAGCAGCCTTCATCGGGGGGACTATGGCTACACCTTC	CASSLHRGDYGYTF
TRBV4-2	NA	NA	TRBJ2-5	TGTGCCAGCAGCCAAGATGTAGTCCAAGAGACCCAGTACTTC	CASSQDVVQETQYF
TRBV30	NA	once	TRBJ2-7	TGTGCCTGGAGTGACCAGCCGGGACTTCATGACTACGAGCAGTACTTC	CAWSDQPGLHDYEQYF
TRBV20-1	NA	NA	TRBJ1-1	TGCAGTGCTAGAAACAGGGTGAACACTGAAGCTTTCTTT	CSARNRVNTEAFF
TRBV11-1	NA	few	TRBJ2-2	TGTGCCAGCAGCTTACGTCCGTCCGGGGAGCTGTTTTTT	CASSLRPSGELFF
TRBV28	TRBD2	NA	TRBJ2-1	TGTGCCAGCAGTGATGTTATCGATCGGGAGGGGATTGAGCAGTTCTTC	CASSDVIDREGIEQFF
TRBV28	NA	NA	TRBJ2-5	TGTGCCAGCAGTTTTTATCCAGGCGCCGAGACCCAGTACTTC	CASSFYPGAETQYF
TRBV6-5	TRBD2	few	TRBJ2-7	TGTGCCAGCAGTTACTCGAAGCCAGCGGGGGACTACGAGCAGTACTTC	CASSYSKPAGDYEQYF
TRBV5-1	NA	NA	TRBJ2-4	TGCGCCAGCAGCTTGGCCGGGGGCGTGAGGGTAAACATTCAGTACTTC	CASSLAGGVRVNIQYF
TRBV20-1	NA	many	TRBJ1-5	TGCAGTGCTAGTGAGCTTGGGGCGCGTCGGAATCAGCCCCAGCATTTT	CSASELGARRNQPQHF
TRBV20-1	NA	few	TRBJ1-1	TGCAGTGCTAGGTCCCGGGGGGCGCGGGAGAACACTGAAGCTTTCTTT	CSARSRGARENTEAFF
TRBV5-1	NA	few	TRBJ1-2	TGCGCCAGCAGCTTGGATGGGGACGCTAACTATGGCTACACCTTC	CASSLDGDANYGYTF
TRBV20-1	TRBD2	NA	TRBJ2-7	TGCAGTGCTAGAAGCGGGAGCTCCTACGAGCAGTACTTC	CSARSGSSYEQYF
TRBV5-4	NA	few	TRBJ2-2	TGTGCCAGCAGCTATAGCGTTAACACCGGGGAGCTGTTTTTT	CASSYSVNTGELFF
TRBV20-1	NA	many	TRBJ2-2	TGCAGTGCTCGAAGGGGTGGGGAGCTGTTTTTT	CSARRGGELFF
TRBV20-1	TRBD2	once	TRBJ2-2	TGCAGTGCTCGTAGCGGGCCCGGGGAGCTGTTTTTT	CSARSGPGELFF
TRBV2	TRBD2	many	TRBJ2-3	TGTGCCAGCAGCCCGACTAGCGGGAGTTTGACAGATACGCAGTATTTT	CASSPTSGSLTDTQYF
TRBV19	NA	few	TRBJ1-5	TGTGCCAGTAGTCAGAGCGCAGGGTTGAATCAGCCCCAGCATTTT	CASSQSAGLNQPQHF
TRBV29-1	NA	few	TRBJ1-1	TGCAGCGTTGAAGATCGTCGGGTCACTGAAGCTTTCTTT	CSVEDRRVTEAFF
TRBV5-1	TRBD1	NA	TRBJ2-7	TGCGCCAGCAGCATGGACAGGGGGGGGGAGCAGTACTTC	CASSMDRGGEQYF
TRBV11-2	TRBD1	many	TRBJ2-5	TGTGCCAGCAGCGCCCAGGGGGCGCGGGGAGAGACCCAGTACTTC	CASSAQGARGETQYF
TRBV20-1	NA	NA	TRBJ2-7	TGCAGTGCTAGGAGATCGGGGGTGGCCTACGAGCAGTACTTC	CSARRSGVAYEQYF
TRBV6-1	NA	NA	TRBJ2-7	TGTGCCAGCAGAGGAAGGGACGGCAGCTCCTACGAGCAGTACTTC	CASRGRDGSSYEQYF
TRBV12-3/TRBV12-4	NA	few	TRBJ1-6	TGTGCCAGCAGTTTGAGGGGAAGGAATTCACCCCTCCACTTT	CASSLRGRNSPLHF
TRBV18	NA	NA	TRBJ2-7	TGTGCCACCTCCAGGGGGGTCTCCTACGAGCAGTACTTC	CATSRGVSYEQYF
TRBV7-3	NA	many	TRBJ2-2	TGTGCCAGCCGAAAAGGGATAGTCACCGGGGAGCTGTTTTTT	CASRKGIVTGELFF